What follows is one T cell receptor (beta chain) and its context. The antigen remains unidentified. It was with 60 Vbeta and 13 Jbeta primers that the PCR ran. Sequencing used immunoSEQ multiplex PCR; TCRdb keeps in-frame clones, though not all of them. The data show some 110,000 clones, roughly 70% seen once. With 1 base removed from V and 1 base from J, the gap between germline ends came to 9 bases. The germline CDR1 and CDR2 sequences are SGHRS and YFSETQ. The length of the CDR3 is 15 residues. This record comes from a study of cytomegalovirus exposure and HLA in healthy donors. General study points: In vitro testing confirmed a few CMV-associated chains as specific for CMV antigens.

The sequenced sample was PBMCs. This TCR came from a male donor in good health and CMV-seropositive. The rearrangement uses TRBV5-1 and TRBJ1-5; D is perhaps TRBD1 (6 bases). Here the CDR3 reads CASSLTTGSNQPQHF. In DNA, the CDR3 is TGCGCCAGCAGCTTGACGACAGGCAGCAATCAGCCCCAGCATTTT.